This T cell receptor (beta chain) originates from a study of beta chain features in type 1 diabetes. The overall study: Sorted cell examination encompassed around 100,000,000 cells across all samples.

The authors took one heparinised blood draw, averaging approximately 120 mL, from each donor. Sorting of CD4+ naive, central memory, regulatory and stem cell-like memory cells was performed via CD45RO/CCR7/CD25/CD127/CD95/CD27. The CDR3 runs to 14 residues. Trimming removed 5 bases from V and 2 bases from J; junction bases left unmatched: 6. CDR1 is MDHEN and CDR2 is SYDVKM in the germline V gene. As every portion of the isolated RNA was reverse transcribed, the sequencing read expressed TCRB transcripts. Sequencing used immunoSEQ multiplex PCR; TCRdb keeps in-frame clones, though not all of them. The data contain around 14,000 clones, over 55% of them singletons. Points from the study as a whole: Significant though moderate, a shortening of TCRB CDR3s appeared in all four CD4+ subsets of Type 1 diabetes patients. Lower insertion and higher deletion counts appeared at VDJ junctions in type 1 diabetes patients.

In its sample, this clone was seen a few times. Its antigen remains unknown. This TCR was sampled from a woman aged 18-30 years with type 1 diabetes. Sequences were obtained from stem cell memory CD4+ T cells from blood. The chain uses TRBV28 and TRBJ2-7, with 7 bases matching TRBD1. The CDR3 nucleotides are TGTGCCAGCAGTACCAAGACAGGGACCTACGAGCAGTACTTC. Protein: CASSTKTGTYEQYF.